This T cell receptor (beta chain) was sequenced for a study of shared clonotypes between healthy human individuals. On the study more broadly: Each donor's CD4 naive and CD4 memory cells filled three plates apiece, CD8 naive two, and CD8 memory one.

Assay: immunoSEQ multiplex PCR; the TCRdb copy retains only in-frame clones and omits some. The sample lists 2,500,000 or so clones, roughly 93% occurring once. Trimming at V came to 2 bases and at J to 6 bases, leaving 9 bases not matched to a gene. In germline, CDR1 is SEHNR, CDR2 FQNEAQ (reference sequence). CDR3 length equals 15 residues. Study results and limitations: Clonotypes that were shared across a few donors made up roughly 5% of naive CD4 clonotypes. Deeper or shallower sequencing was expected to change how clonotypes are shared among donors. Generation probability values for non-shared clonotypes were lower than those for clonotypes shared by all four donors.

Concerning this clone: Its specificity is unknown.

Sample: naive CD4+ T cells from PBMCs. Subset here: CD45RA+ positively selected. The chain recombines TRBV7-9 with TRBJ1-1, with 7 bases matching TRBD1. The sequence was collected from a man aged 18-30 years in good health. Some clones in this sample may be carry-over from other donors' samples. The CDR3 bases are TGTGCCAGCAGCTTATTGGGACAGTATGGTTCTGAAGCTTTCTTT. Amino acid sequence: CASSLLGQYGSEAFF.